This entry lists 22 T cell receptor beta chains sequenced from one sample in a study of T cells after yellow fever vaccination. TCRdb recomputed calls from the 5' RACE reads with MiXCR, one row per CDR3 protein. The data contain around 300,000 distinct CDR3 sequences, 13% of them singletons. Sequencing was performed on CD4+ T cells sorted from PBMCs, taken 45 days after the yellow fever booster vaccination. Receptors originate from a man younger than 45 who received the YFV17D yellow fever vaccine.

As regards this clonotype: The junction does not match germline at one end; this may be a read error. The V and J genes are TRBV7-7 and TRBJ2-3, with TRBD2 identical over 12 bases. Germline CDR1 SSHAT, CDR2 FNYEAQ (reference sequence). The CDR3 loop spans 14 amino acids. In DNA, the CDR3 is TGTGCTAGCAGCCAGGGACTAGCGGGAGATACGCAGTATTTT. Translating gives CASSQGLAGDTQYF.

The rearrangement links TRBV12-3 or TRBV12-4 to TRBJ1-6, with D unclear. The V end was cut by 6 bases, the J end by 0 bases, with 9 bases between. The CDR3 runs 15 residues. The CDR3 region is CASSPASSYNSPLHF. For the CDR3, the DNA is TGTGCCAGCAGCCCGGCCAGCTCCTATAATTCACCCCTCCACTTT.

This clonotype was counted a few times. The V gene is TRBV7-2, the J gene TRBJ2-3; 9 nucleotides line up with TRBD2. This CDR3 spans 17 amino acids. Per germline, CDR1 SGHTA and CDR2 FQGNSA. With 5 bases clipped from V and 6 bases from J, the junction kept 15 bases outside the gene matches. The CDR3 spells CASSQNGAGGPGDTQYF. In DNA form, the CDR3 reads TGTGCCAGCAGCCAGAATGGGGCGGGAGGGCCGGGGGATACGCAGTATTTT.

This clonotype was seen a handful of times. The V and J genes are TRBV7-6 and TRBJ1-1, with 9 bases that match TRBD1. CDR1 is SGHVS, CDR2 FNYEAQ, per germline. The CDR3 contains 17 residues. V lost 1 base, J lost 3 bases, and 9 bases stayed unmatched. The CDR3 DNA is TGTGCCAGCAGCTTAGTACAGGGGGCACGAACTTACACTGAAGCTTTCTTT. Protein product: CASSLVQGARTYTEAFF.

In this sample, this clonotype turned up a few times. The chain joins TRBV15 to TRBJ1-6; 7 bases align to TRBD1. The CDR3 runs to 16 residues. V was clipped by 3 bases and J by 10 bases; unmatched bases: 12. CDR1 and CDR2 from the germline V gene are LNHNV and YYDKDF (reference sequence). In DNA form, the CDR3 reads TGTGCCACCAGCAGGGAACGACAGGGATGGTCCTCACCCCTCCACTTT. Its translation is CATSRERQGWSSPLHF.

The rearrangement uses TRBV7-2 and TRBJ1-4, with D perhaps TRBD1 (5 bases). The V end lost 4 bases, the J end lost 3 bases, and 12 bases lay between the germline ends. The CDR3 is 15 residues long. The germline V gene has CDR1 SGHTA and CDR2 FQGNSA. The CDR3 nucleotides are TGTGCCAGCAGCTCCCTGGGGGGGTCTAATGAAAAACTGTTTTTT. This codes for CASSSLGGSNEKLFF. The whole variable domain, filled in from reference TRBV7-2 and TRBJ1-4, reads GAGVSQSPSNKVTEKGKDVELRCDPISGHTALYWYRQSLGQGLEFLIYFQGNSAPDKSGLPSDRFSAERTGGSVSTLTIQRTQQEDSAVYLCASSSLGGSNEKLFFGSGTQLSVL.

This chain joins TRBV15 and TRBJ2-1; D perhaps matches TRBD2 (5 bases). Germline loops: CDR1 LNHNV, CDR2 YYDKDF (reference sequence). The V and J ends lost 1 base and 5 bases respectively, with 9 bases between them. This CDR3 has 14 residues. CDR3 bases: TGTGCCACCAGCAGAGGGGGAGTTGACAATGAGCAGTTCTTC. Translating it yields CATSRGGVDNEQFF.

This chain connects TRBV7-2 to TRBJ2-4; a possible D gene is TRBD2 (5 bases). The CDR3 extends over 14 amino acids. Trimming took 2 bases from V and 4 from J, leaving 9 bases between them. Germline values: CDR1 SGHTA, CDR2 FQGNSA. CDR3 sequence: CASSLSGRKNIQYF. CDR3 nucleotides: TGTGCCAGCAGCTTATCTGGGAGAAAAAACATTCAGTACTTC. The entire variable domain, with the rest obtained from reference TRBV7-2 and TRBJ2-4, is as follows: GAGVSQSPSNKVTEKGKDVELRCDPISGHTALYWYRQSLGQGLEFLIYFQGNSAPDKSGLPSDRFSAERTGGSVSTLTIQRTQQEDSAVYLCASSLSGRKNIQYFGAGTRLSVL.

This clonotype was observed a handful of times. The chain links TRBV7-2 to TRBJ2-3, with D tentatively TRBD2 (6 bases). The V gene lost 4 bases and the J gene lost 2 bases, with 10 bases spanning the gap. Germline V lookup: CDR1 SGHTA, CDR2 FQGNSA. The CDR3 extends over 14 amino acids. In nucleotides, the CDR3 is TGTGCCAGCAGCTCTCGCGGGACCACAGATACGCAGTATTTT. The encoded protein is CASSSRGTTDTQYF.

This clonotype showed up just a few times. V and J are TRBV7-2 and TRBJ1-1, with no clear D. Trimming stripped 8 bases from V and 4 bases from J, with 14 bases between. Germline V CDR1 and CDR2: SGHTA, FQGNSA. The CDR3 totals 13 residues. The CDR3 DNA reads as TGTGCCAGCTCGAATAGAGCCCTCACTGAAGCTTTCTTT. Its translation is CASSNRALTEAFF.

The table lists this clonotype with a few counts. CDR3 DNA sequence: TGCAGCGTTGCGGGGGGGGATAATAGCAATCAGCCCCAGCATTTT. It encodes CSVAGGDNSNQPQHF. The chain joins TRBV29-1 to TRBJ1-5; D might be TRBD1 (5 bases). This CDR3 has 15 amino acids. CDR1 is SQVTM, CDR2 ANQGSEA, per germline. Trimming left V 4 bases short and J 0 bases short, with 13 bases between.

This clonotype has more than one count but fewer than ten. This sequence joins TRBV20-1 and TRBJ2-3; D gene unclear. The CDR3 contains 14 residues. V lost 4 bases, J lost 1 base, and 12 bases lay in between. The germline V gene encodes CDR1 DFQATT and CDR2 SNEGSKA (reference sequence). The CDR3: CSAKRDGRTDTQYF. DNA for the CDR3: TGCAGTGCTAAAAGAGACGGACGCACAGATACGCAGTATTTT.

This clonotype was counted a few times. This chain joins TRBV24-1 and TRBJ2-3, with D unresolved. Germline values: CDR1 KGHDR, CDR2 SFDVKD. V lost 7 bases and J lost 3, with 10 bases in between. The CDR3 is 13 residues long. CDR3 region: CATSNALTDTQYF. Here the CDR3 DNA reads TGTGCCACCAGCAACGCCTTAACAGATACGCAGTATTTT.

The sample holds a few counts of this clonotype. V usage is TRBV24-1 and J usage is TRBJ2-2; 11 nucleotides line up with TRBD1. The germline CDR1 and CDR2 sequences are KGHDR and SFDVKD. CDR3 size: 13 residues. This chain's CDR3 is CATGTGGTGELFF. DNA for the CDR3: TGTGCGACCGGGACAGGGGGCACCGGGGAGCTGTTTTTT.

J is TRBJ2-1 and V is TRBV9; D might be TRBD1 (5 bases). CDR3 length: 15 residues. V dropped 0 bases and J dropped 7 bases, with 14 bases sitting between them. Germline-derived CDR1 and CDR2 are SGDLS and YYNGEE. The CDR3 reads CASSVAGFEGNEQFF. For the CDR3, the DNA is TGTGCCAGCAGCGTAGCAGGGTTCGAAGGAAATGAGCAGTTCTTC.

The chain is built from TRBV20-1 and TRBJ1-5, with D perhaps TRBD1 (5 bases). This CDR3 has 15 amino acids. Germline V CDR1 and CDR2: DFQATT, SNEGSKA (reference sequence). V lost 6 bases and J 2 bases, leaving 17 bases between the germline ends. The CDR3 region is CSAIPQGGGNQPQHF. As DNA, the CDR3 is TGCAGTGCAATCCCTCAGGGTGGCGGCAATCAGCCCCAGCATTTT.

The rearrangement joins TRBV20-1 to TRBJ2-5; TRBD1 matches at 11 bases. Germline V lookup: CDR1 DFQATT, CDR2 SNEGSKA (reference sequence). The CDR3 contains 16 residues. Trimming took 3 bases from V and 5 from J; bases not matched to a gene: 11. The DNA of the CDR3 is TGCAGTGCTAGTAAGCCCCCGGGACAGGGGGACGAGACCCAGTACTTC. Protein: CSASKPPGQGDETQYF.

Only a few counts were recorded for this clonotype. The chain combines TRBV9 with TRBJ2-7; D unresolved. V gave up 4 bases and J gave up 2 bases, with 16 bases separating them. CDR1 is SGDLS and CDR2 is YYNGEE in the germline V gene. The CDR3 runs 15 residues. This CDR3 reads CASSPDPRRTYEQYF. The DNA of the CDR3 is TGTGCCAGCAGCCCTGACCCTCGACGAACCTACGAGCAGTACTTC.

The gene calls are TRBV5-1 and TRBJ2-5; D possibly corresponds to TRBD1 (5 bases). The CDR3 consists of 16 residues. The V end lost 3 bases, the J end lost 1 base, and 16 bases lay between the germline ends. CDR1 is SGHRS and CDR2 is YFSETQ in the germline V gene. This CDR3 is CASSSQGFGGQETQYF. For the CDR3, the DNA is TGCGCCAGCAGCTCCCAGGGATTCGGCGGCCAAGAGACCCAGTACTTC.

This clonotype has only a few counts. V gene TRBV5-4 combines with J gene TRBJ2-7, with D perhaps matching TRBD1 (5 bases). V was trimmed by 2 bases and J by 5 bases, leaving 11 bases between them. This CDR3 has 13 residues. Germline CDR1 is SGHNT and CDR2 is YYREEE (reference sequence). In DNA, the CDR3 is TGTGCCAGCAGCTTCCAGGGTGGGGACGAGCAGTACTTC. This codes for CASSFQGGDEQYF. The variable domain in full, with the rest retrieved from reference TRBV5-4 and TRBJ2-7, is ETGVTQSPTHLIKTRGQQVTLRCSSQSGHNTVSWYQQALGQGPQFIFQYYREEENGRGNFPPRFSGLQFPNYSSELNVNALELDDSALYLCASSFQGGDEQYFGPGTRLTVT.

CDR3 region: CASSQDTSGSYEQYF. In DNA, the CDR3 is TGTGCCAGCAGCCAAGATACTAGCGGGAGTTACGAGCAGTACTTC. The chain recombines TRBV4-2 with TRBJ2-7; 11 bases align to TRBD2. This CDR3 is built from 15 residues. V lost 0 bases to trimming and J lost 4 bases; unmatched junction nucleotides: 2. Germline-derived CDR1 and CDR2 are LGHNA and YNFKEQ.

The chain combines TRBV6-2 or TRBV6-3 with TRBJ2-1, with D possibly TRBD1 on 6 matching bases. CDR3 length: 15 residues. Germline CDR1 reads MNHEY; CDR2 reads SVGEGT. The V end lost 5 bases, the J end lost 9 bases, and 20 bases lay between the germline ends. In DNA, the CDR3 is TGTGCCAGCAGTCACAGGGAGCGGCATAGGACTGAGCAGTTCTTC. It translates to CASSHRERHRTEQFF.